A selection of T cell receptor beta chains follows, all from one sample in a study of beta chain features in type 1 diabetes. The repertoire was sequenced with immunoSEQ multiplex PCR; TCRdb's copy has only in-frame clones and lacks some. The table lists around 140,000 clones, 9% of them singletons. Sequenced: central memory CD4+ T cells from blood. The receptors derive from a man in his thirties or forties with type 1 diabetes. CDR3s include the opening cysteine and the closing phenylalanine or tryptophan. D genes are given only for firm matches. Some rows have no size entry. The others give once, few or many, or a class for an expanded clone.

V	size	J	D	CDR3	DNA
TRBV5-4	few	TRBJ2-3	-	CASSLTQADRVGTQYF	TGTGCCAGCAGCCTCACACAGGCAGATCGGGTCGGTACGCAGTATTTT
TRBV5-1	-	TRBJ2-7	TRBD1	CASSTGTVGTYEQYF	TGCGCCAGCTCAACCGGGACAGTAGGTACCTACGAGCAGTACTTC
TRBV10-2	few	TRBJ2-7	TRBD1	CASWDRGAHEQYF	TGCGCCAGCTGGGACAGGGGCGCGCACGAGCAGTACTTC
TRBV19	few	TRBJ2-3	TRBD1	CASSIGGQGRTDTQYF	TGTGCCAGTAGTATCGGGGGACAGGGGCGAACAGATACGCAGTATTTT
TRBV11-2	-	TRBJ2-2	TRBD2	CASSDRLAGTTGELFF	TGTGCCAGCAGCGACCGACTAGCGGGGACAACCGGGGAGCTGTTTTTT
TRBV30	few	TRBJ2-7	TRBD1	CAFSRGTVLYEQYF	TGTGCCTTCTCCAGAGGGACAGTCCTTTACGAGCAGTACTTC
TRBV4-3	-	TRBJ2-3	TRBD2	CASSQDLAGATDTQYF	TGCGCCAGCAGCCAAGATTTAGCGGGGGCGACAGATACGCAGTATTTT
TRBV7-2	few	TRBJ2-2	-	CASSNQEAVNTGELFF	TGTGCCAGCAGCAACCAGGAGGCAGTTAACACCGGGGAGCTGTTTTTT
TRBV4-2	few	TRBJ1-6	TRBD1	CASSQGGRGDSPLHF	TGTGCCAGCAGCCAAGGGGGCAGGGGGGATTCACCCCTCCACTTT
TRBV7-2	few	TRBJ1-1	-	CASSLEGWGGEAFF	TGTGCCAGCAGCTTAGAAGGGTGGGGGGGTGAAGCTTTCTTT
TRBV6-1	-	TRBJ1-2	TRBD1	CAGTPGQGAYTF	TGTGCCGGGACCCCGGGACAGGGGGCCTACACCTTC
TRBV5-5	-	TRBJ1-4	TRBD1	CASSRQGPNEKLFF	TGTGCCAGCAGCCGACAGGGTCCTAATGAAAAACTGTTTTTT
TRBV7-2	many	TRBJ2-2	-	CASSRDGNTGELFF	TGTGCCAGCAGCCGAGATGGGAACACCGGGGAGCTGTTTTTT
TRBV7-9	-	TRBJ2-7	-	CASSRAALSYEQYF	TGTGCCAGCAGCCGAGCGGCGCTCTCCTACGAGCAGTACTTC
TRBV9	-	TRBJ1-1	-	CASSVATTGEAFF	TGTGCCAGCAGCGTAGCTACAACAGGTGAAGCTTTCTTT
TRBV18	-	TRBJ1-5	-	CASSPSMPGSNQPQHF	TGTGCCAGCTCACCATCTATGCCAGGGTCTAATCAGCCCCAGCATTTT
TRBV7-9	-	TRBJ2-1	-	CASGLVEQFF	TGTGCCAGCGGACTTGTAGAGCAGTTCTTC
TRBV9	few	TRBJ2-3	-	CASSVGGIRTDTQYF	TGTGCCAGCAGCGTAGGCGGGATCCGCACAGATACGCAGTATTTT
TRBV10-1	-	TRBJ2-1	-	CASRARSGAEQFF	TGCGCCAGCAGAGCTAGGTCTGGGGCTGAGCAGTTCTTC
TRBV19	few	TRBJ2-2	TRBD1	CASSIGRGQPGELFF	TGTGCCAGTAGTATCGGTAGGGGGCAACCCGGGGAGCTGTTTTTT
TRBV12-5	many	TRBJ2-6	TRBD2	CASGPGGISGANVLTF	TGTGCTAGTGGTCCCGGGGGGATTTCTGGGGCCAACGTCCTGACTTTC
TRBV19	-	TRBJ1-2	-	CASNDDSPLYYGYTF	TGTGCCAGTAACGACGACAGTCCCCTATACTATGGCTACACCTTC
TRBV7-2	-	TRBJ1-2	-	CASSLAGDGYTF	TGTGCCAGCAGCTTAGCGGGAGATGGCTACACCTTC
TRBV7-9	few	TRBJ2-2	-	CASTQSQDYLTGELFF	TGTGCCAGCACCCAGTCCCAAGACTACCTCACCGGGGAGCTGTTTTTT
TRBV5-6	-	TRBJ2-5	-	CASSSSSSGETQYF	TGTGCCAGCAGCTCCTCTTCATCAGGGGAGACCCAGTACTTC
TRBV7-2	-	TRBJ1-1	-	CASSPSGRSEAFF	TGTGCCAGCAGCCCTAGTGGCAGATCTGAAGCTTTCTTT
TRBV7-9	-	TRBJ1-4	-	CASSPTGRHEKLFF	TGTGCCAGCAGCCCCACAGGGCGCCATGAAAAACTGTTTTTT
TRBV29-1	few	TRBJ2-1	-	CSTQGGHEQFF	TGCAGCACCCAGGGGGGCCATGAGCAGTTCTTC
TRBV12-5	few	TRBJ2-3	-	CASGFQAATDTQYF	TGTGCTAGTGGTTTTCAGGCAGCTACAGATACGCAGTATTTT
TRBV7-9	-	TRBJ2-5	-	CASSLGTGSQETQYF	TGTGCCAGCAGCTTAGGAACGGGAAGTCAGGAGACCCAGTACTTC